This T cell receptor beta chain is drawn from a study of somatic mutations in cytotoxic T cells in rheumatoid arthritis. The CDR3 has 12 amino acids. Between the trimmed V and J ends, which lost 3 bases and 3 bases, there was a span of 7 bases. Per the germline V gene, CDR1 is SGDLS and CDR2 is YYNGEE. Source study methods: In patients, CD8+ clones bigger than 1% rarely had the same sequence as a published virus-specific TCRB. Here immunoSEQ multiplex PCR was the method, and the copy in TCRdb shows in-frame clones only, minus some. V, J and clone size derive from that table, while D and trimming were established from the DNA sequence. The table records about 18,000 clones, about three quarters of them present only once. This clone was picked up one time.

The source of this sequence is an adult with rheumatoid arthritis. The chain recombines TRBV9 with TRBJ2-7; D remains ambiguous. Sequencing was performed on CD8+ T cells sorted from blood. The CDR3 spells CASSAQLYEQYF. CDR3 DNA: TGTGCCAGCAGCGCCCAGCTCTACGAGCAGTACTTC. The variable domain in full, completed from reference TRBV9 and TRBJ2-7, reads DSGVTQTPKHLITATGQRVTLRCSPRSGDLSVYWYQQSLDQGLQFLIQYYNGEERAKGNILERFSAQQFPDLHSELNLSSLELGDSALYFCASSAQLYEQYFGPGTRLTVT.